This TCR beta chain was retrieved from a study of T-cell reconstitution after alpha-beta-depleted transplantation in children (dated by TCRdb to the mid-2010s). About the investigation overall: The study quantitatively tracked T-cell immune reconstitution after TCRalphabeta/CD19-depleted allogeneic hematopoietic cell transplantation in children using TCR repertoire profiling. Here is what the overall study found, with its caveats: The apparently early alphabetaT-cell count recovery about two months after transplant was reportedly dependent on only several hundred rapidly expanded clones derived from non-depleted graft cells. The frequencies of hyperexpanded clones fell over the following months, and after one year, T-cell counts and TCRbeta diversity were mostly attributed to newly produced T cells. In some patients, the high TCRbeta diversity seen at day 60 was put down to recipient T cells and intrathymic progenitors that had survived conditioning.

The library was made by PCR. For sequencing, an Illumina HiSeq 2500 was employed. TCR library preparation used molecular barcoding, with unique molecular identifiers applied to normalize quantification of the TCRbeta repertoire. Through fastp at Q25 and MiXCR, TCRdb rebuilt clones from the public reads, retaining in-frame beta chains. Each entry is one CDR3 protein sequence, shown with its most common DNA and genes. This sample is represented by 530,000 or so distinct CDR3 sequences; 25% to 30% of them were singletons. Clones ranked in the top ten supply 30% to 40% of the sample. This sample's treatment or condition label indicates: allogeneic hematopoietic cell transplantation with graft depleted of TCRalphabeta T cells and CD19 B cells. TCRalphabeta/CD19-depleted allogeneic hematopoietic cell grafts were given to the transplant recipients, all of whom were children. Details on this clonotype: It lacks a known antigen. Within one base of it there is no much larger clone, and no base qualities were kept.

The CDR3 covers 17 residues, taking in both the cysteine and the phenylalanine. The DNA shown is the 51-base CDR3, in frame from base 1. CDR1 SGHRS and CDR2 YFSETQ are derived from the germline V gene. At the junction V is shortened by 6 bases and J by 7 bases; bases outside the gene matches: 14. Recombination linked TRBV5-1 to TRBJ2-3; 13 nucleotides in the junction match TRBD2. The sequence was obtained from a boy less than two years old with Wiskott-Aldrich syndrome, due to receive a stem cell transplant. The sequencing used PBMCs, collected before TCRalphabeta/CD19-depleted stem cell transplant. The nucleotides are TGCGCCAGCACCACTCTGTCGGGACTAGCGGGACTAAATACGCAGTATTTT. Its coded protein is CASTTLSGLAGLNTQYF.